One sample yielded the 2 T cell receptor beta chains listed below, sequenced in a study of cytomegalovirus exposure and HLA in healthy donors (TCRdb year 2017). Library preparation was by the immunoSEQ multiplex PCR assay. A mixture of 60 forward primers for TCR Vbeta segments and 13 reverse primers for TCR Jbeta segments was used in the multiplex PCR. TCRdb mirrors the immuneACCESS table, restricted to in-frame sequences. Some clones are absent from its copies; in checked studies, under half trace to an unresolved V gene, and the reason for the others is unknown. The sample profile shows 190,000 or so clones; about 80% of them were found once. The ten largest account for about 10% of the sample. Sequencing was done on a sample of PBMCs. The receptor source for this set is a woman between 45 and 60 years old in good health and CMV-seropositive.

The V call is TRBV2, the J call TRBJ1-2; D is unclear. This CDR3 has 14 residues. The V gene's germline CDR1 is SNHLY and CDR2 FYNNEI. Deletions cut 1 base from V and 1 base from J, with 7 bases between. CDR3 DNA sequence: TGTGCCAGCAGTGAAGGTGGCAGTAACTATGGCTACACCTTC. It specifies CASSEGGSNYGYTF.

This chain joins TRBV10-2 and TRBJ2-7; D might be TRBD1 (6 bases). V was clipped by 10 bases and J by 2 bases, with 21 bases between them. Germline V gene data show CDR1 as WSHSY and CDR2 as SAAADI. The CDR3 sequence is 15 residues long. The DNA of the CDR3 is TGCGCCACCCTGGACCGGGACAAGGGGGCCTACGAGCAGTACTTC. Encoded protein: CATLDRDKGAYEQYF.